The 18 T cell receptor beta chains reported below all come from one sample, sequenced in a study of long-term antiretroviral therapy in people with HIV. Version v3.0 of the immunoSEQ assay ran at survey level. Assay used: immunoSEQ multiplex PCR; TCRdb lists only in-frame clones, some missing. The sample yields more than 20,000 clones, 82% seen once. Source: unsorted PBMCs, taken around 2.5 years after starting antiretroviral therapy. These receptors were collected from a man between 35 and 55 years old with HIV.

This clone was seen only a few times. The chain links TRBV28 to TRBJ2-7; D remains unclear. Trimming removed 5 bases at V and 6 bases at J, with 17 bases between. Germline loops: CDR1 MDHEN, CDR2 SYDVKM. The CDR3 sequence is 14 residues long. The CDR3: CASSPLRRLGEQYF. CDR3 nucleotide sequence: TGTGCCAGCAGTCCCCTCCGAAGGTTGGGCGAGCAGTACTTC.

The chain recombines TRBV25-1 with TRBJ2-1, with unresolved D. CDR1 and CDR2 from the germline V gene are MGHDK and SYGVNS. V was clipped by 2 bases and J by 3 bases, with 8 bases between them. The CDR3 sequence is 14 residues long. CDR3 protein: CASSELDNYNEQFF. CDR3 DNA: TGTGCCAGCAGTGAACTAGACAACTACAATGAGCAGTTCTTC.

This sequence joins TRBV28 and TRBJ1-1, with a weak D call TRBD1 (6 bases). The CDR3 spans 14 residues. The germline V gene has CDR1 MDHEN and CDR2 SYDVKM. Trimming left V 1 base short and J 12 bases short, with 18 bases between. CDR3 DNA sequence: TGTGCCAGCAGTTTATTGGGGGCGTTGGGGGGCTCTTTCTTT. It is translated as CASSLLGALGGSFF.

This clone showed up just a few times. V and J are TRBV27 and TRBJ1-2; D may be TRBD1 (5 bases). The V end lost 3 bases, the J end lost 5 bases, and 10 bases lay between the germline ends. The CDR3 extends over 13 amino acids. CDR1 and CDR2 from the germline V gene are MNHEY and SMNVEV (reference sequence). CDR3 bases: TGTGCCAGCAGTTTGGGGGTTGGGTATGGCTACACCTTC. Amino acids: CASSLGVGYGYTF.

The V and J genes are TRBV27 and TRBJ1-3; 9 bases agree with TRBD1. The V gene end was trimmed by 3 bases and the J gene end by 3 bases; junction bases not matched to a gene: 6. The germline V gene has CDR1 MNHEY and CDR2 SMNVEV (reference sequence). CDR3 length equals 16 residues. The CDR3 sequence: CASSFSGTGFGNTIYF. The CDR3 DNA is TGTGCCAGCAGTTTTTCCGGGACAGGGTTTGGAAACACCATATATTTT.

The V call is TRBV19, the J call TRBJ1-5; D possibly corresponds to TRBD1 (6 bases). Germline CDR1 LNHDA, CDR2 SQIVND (reference sequence). The CDR3 totals 15 residues. V lost 4 bases, J lost 6 bases, and 16 bases lay in between. The CDR3 DNA is TGTGCCAGTAGTACTGGGTCAGGGGAAGGTCAGCCCCAGCATTTT. Its translation is CASSTGSGEGQPQHF.

The chain combines TRBV6-6 with TRBJ2-7; perhaps TRBD2 as D (5 bases). The germline V and J ends were trimmed by 8 bases and 0 bases, with 20 bases remaining between them. The germline CDR1 and CDR2 sequences are MNHNY and SVGAGI (reference sequence). This CDR3 is built from 16 residues. The chain's CDR3 is CASGTRRDTSSYEQYF. Here the CDR3 DNA reads TGTGCCAGCGGAACCAGGAGAGATACTAGCTCCTACGAGCAGTACTTC.

V and J are TRBV7-2 and TRBJ1-6; D unclear. The CDR3 runs to 13 residues. The ends were cut back, 4 bases at V and 9 bases at J, with 10 bases in the middle. The V gene's germline CDR1 is SGHTA and CDR2 FQGNSA. This CDR3 reads CASSSLGVSPLHF. Written as DNA, the CDR3 is TGTGCCAGCAGCTCCCTTGGGGTTTCACCCCTCCACTTT.

The chain's CDR3 is CASSPRSGGEQFF. The CDR3 region has the DNA TGTGCCAGCAGCCCTCGCAGCGGCGGTGAGCAGTTCTTC. This chain connects TRBV7-9 to TRBJ2-1; maybe TRBD2 (5 bases). The germline V and J ends were trimmed by 5 bases and 9 bases, with 14 bases remaining between them. Germline V CDR1 and CDR2: SEHNR, FQNEAQ (reference sequence). This CDR3 is built from 13 residues.

The rearrangement uses TRBV2 and TRBJ1-3; D is unresolved. This CDR3 region has 15 residues. Germline V CDR1 and CDR2: SNHLY, FYNNEI. With 8 bases removed from V and 0 bases from J, the gap between germline ends came to 14 bases. The DNA of the CDR3 is TGTGCCAGCTACCCAACGAAGGTCTCTGGAAACACCATATATTTT. Its translation: CASYPTKVSGNTIYF. The full variable domain, rest sourced from reference TRBV2 and TRBJ1-3, is EPEVTQTPSHQVTQMGQEVILRCVPISNHLYFYWYRQILGQKVEFLVSFYNNEISEKSEIFDDQFSVERPDGSNFTLKIRSTKLEDSAMYFCASYPTKVSGNTIYFGEGSWLTVV.

This chain uses TRBV5-1 with TRBJ2-7; 7 bases match TRBD2. Per the germline V gene, CDR1 is SGHRS and CDR2 is YFSETQ. V shed 7 bases and J 3 bases; nucleotides not matched to a gene: 10. The length of the CDR3 is 14 residues. The CDR3 sequence: CASPTPWGGYEQYF. The DNA of the CDR3 is TGCGCCAGCCCAACCCCGTGGGGGGGCTACGAGCAGTACTTC.

This clone appeared a few times. The chain is built from TRBV5-4 and TRBJ2-5, with a weak D call TRBD1 (5 bases). CDR1 is SGHNT, CDR2 YYREEE, per germline (reference sequence). The CDR3 extends over 14 amino acids. Deletions cut 0 bases from V and 6 bases from J, with 12 bases between. The CDR3 is CASSLEGPRQTQYF. CDR3 nucleotides: TGTGCCAGCAGCTTGGAGGGGCCTAGACAGACCCAGTACTTC.

This chain uses TRBV4-2 with TRBJ2-7, with D unclear. CDR1 and CDR2 from the germline V gene are LGHNA and YNFKEQ. The length of the CDR3 is 13 residues. V lost 0 bases and J 3 bases, leaving 6 bases between the germline ends. CDR3 DNA sequence: TGTGCCAGCAGCCAAGACAGGTTCTACGAGCAGTACTTC. This translates into CASSQDRFYEQYF.

The J gene is TRBJ2-2, the V gene TRBV6-6; D uncertain. The CDR3 is 13 amino acids. The V gene's germline CDR1 is MNHNY and CDR2 SVGAGI (reference sequence). V lost 2 bases to trimming and J lost 6 bases, with 7 bases between them. CDR3 residues: CASSYPVSGELFF. CDR3 nucleotides: TGTGCCAGCAGTTACCCGGTGTCCGGGGAGCTGTTTTTT.

The chain couples TRBV9 to TRBJ2-7; unclear D gene. Per the germline V gene, CDR1 is SGDLS and CDR2 is YYNGEE. The CDR3 has 13 residues. Trimming left V 3 bases short and J 5 bases short, with 12 bases between. CDR3 loop: CASSGFSGHEQYF. The CDR3 DNA sequence: TGTGCCAGCAGCGGGTTTAGTGGGCACGAGCAGTACTTC.

The J gene is TRBJ1-2, the V gene TRBV18; 7 nucleotides line up with TRBD1. From germline, CDR1 is KGHSH and CDR2 LQKENI. This CDR3 comprises 13 residues. The V segment lost 6 bases and the J segment 4 bases; nucleotides outside the gene matches: 5. CDR3 region: CASSTGSGYGYTF. The CDR3 nucleotides read TGTGCCAGCTCGACAGGGTCGGGCTATGGCTACACCTTC.

The chain couples TRBV6-1 to TRBJ2-7; 9 bases are shared with TRBD1. V lost 3 bases and J lost 4; bases outside the gene matches: 4. In germline, CDR1 is MNHNS, CDR2 SASEGT. The CDR3 runs to 14 residues. The CDR3 nucleotides read TGTGCCAGCAGTGAGACAGGGGGTTCTTACGAGCAGTACTTC. It codes for CASSETGGSYEQYF.

The chain joins TRBV27 to TRBJ1-1, with D possibly being TRBD1 (5 bases). V was shortened by 3 bases and J by 1 base, with 12 bases between the two germline ends. Germline values: CDR1 MNHEY, CDR2 SMNVEV (reference sequence). The CDR3 spans 15 residues. As DNA, the CDR3 is TGTGCCAGCAGTTTTGATGGCAGGGAGAACACTGAAGCTTTCTTT. Its translation is CASSFDGRENTEAFF.